The entry below describes one T cell receptor (beta chain). These data come from a study of blood T cell repertoires in COVID-19. Study-wide background: The origin of the acute and convalescent COVID-19 samples was the United States, Italy and Spain. PBMCs, B-cell-depleted T cells, or T cells provided the cDNA or gDNA that made up the material.

Sequencing was performed with immunoSEQ multiplex PCR; in TCRdb, only in-frame clones are kept and a portion is missing. The sample yields 220,000 or so clones, over 80% seen once. Participants were placed into cohorts based on the clinical history they reported. The V gene lost 0 bases and the J gene lost 1 base, with 9 bases spanning the gap. The germline V gene encodes CDR1 MDHEN and CDR2 SYDVKM. This CDR3 contains 15 residues. The material sequenced was PBMCs or T cells enriched from blood (not recorded which). The origin of this receptor is a man in his fifties who had been exposed to COVID-19. The V and J genes are TRBV28 and TRBJ2-5, with a weak D call TRBD2 (6 bases). The CDR3 sequence is CASSLWGLTQETQYF. CDR3 DNA sequence: TGTGCCAGCAGTTTATGGGGACTGACCCAAGAGACCCAGTACTTC.